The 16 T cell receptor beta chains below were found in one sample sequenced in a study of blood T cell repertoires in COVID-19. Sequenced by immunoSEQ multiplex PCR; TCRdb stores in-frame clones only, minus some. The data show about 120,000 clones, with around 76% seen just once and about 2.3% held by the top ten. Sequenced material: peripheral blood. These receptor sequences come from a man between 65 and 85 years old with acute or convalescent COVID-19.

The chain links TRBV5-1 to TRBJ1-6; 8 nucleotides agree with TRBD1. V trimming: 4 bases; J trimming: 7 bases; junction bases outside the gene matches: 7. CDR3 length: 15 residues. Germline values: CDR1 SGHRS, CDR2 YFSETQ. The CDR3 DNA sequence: TGCGCCAGCAGCATTGACAGGGGTTACAATTCACCCCTCCACTTT. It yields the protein CASSIDRGYNSPLHF.

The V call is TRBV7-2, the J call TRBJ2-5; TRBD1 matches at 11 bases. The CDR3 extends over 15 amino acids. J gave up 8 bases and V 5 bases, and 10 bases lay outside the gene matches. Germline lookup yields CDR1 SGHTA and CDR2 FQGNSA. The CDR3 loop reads CASSGTGQGALTQYF. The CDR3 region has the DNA TGTGCCAGCAGCGGGACCGGACAGGGGGCGCTTACCCAGTACTTC.

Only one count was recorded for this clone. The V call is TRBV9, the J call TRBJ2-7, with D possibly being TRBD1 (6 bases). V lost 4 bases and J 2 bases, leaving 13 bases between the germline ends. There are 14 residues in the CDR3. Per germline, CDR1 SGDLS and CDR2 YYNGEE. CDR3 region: CASSTGAGAYEQYF. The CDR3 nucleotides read TGTGCCAGCAGCACCGGGGCAGGGGCCTACGAGCAGTACTTC.

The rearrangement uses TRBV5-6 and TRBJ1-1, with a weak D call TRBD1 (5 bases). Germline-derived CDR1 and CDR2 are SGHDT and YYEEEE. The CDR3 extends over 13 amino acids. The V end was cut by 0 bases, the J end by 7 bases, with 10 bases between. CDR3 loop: CASSLVGQGEAFF. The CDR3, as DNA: TGTGCCAGCAGCTTGGTGGGTCAGGGTGAAGCTTTCTTT.

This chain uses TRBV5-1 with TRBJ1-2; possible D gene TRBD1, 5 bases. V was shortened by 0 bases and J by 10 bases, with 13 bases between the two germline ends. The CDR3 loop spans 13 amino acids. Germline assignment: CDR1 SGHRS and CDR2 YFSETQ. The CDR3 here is CASSLAAGNSYTF. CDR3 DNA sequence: TGCGCCAGCAGCTTGGCGGCAGGGAATTCCTACACCTTC. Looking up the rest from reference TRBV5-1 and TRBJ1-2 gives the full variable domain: KAGVTQTPRYLIKTRGQQVTLSCSPISGHRSVSWYQQTPGQGLQFLFEYFSETQRNKGNFPGRFSGRQFSNSRSEMNVSTLELGDSALYLCASSLAAGNSYTFGSGTRLTVV.

This chain's CDR3 is CASRQLTGQGIYGYTF. CDR3 DNA: TGTGCCAGCAGGCAATTGACGGGACAGGGTATCTATGGCTACACCTTC. This chain links TRBV2 with TRBJ1-2; 9 bases agree with TRBD1. Losses at the gene ends were 6 bases for V and 4 bases for J; bases not matched to a gene: 12. The CDR3 covers 16 residues. Germline loops: CDR1 SNHLY, CDR2 FYNNEI.

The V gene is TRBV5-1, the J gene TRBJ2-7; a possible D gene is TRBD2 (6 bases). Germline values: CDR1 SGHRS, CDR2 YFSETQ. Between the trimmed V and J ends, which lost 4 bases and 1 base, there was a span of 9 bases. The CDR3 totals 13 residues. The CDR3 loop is CASSEGLSYEQYF. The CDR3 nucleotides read TGCGCCAGCAGCGAGGGACTTTCCTACGAGCAGTACTTC.

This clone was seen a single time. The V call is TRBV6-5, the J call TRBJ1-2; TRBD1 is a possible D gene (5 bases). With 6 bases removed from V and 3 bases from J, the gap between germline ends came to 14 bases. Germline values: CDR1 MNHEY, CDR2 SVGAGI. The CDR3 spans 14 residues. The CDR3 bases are TGTGCCAGCAGCCCCGGGGGGGTCTACTATGGCTACACCTTC. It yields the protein CASSPGGVYYGYTF.

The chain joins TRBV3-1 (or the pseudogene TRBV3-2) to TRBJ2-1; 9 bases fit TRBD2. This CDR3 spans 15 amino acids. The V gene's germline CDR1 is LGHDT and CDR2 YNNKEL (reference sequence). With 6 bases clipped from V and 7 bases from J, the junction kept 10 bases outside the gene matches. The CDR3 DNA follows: TGTGCCAGCAGTCCCTGGCGGGGGGGTCATAATGAGCAGTTCTTC. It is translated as CASSPWRGGHNEQFF.

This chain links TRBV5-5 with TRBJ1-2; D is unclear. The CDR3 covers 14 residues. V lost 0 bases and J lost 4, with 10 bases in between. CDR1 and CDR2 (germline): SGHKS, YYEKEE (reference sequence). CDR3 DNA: TGTGCCAGCAGCTTGGGGGCCCCCACCTATGGCTACACCTTC. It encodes CASSLGAPTYGYTF.

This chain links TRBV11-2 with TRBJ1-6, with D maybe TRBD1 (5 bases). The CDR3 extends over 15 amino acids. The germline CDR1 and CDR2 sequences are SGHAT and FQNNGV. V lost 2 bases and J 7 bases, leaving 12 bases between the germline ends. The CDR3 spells CASSLIDSQNSPLHF. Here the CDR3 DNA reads TGTGCCAGCAGCTTAATCGACAGTCAGAATTCACCCCTCCACTTT.

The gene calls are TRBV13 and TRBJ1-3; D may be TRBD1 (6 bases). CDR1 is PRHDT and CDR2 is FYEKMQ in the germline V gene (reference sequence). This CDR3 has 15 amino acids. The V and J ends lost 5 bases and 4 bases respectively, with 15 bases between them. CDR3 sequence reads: CASSLGGARGNTIYF. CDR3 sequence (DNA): TGTGCCAGCAGCCTGGGGGGGGCGCGAGGAAACACCATATATTTT.

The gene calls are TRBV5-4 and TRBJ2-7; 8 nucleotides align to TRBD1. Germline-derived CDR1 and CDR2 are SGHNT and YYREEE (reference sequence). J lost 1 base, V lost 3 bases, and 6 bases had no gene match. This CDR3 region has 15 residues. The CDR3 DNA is TGTGCCAGCAGCTGGGGGACAGGCTTTTCCTACGAGCAGTACTTC. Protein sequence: CASSWGTGFSYEQYF.

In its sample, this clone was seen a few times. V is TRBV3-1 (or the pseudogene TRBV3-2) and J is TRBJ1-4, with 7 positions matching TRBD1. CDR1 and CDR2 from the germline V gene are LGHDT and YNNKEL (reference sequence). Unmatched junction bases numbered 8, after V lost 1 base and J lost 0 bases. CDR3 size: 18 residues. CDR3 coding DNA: TGTGCCAGCAGCCAAGGCTTAGGGGGCCTCGCAACTAATGAAAAACTGTTTTTT. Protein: CASSQGLGGLATNEKLFF.

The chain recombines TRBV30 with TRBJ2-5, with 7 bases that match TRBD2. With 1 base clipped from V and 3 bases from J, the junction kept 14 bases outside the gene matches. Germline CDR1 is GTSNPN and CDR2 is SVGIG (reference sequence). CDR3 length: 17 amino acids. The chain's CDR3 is CAWSASLQRGIEETQYF. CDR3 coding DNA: TGTGCCTGGAGTGCCTCGTTGCAGCGGGGTATTGAAGAGACCCAGTACTTC.

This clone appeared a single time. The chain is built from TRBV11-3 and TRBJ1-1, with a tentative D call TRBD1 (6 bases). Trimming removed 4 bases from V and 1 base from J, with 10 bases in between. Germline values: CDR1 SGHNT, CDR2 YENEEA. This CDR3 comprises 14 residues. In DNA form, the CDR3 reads TGTGCCAGCAGCTGGGACATCTCGAACACTGAAGCTTTCTTT. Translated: CASSWDISNTEAFF.